Many counts were recorded for the clone carrying this T cell receptor beta chain. Its target is unknown. The data were obtained in a study of metastatic and nonmetastatic thyroid tumors. Study-wide context: Where malignant and benign thyroid patients were concerned, repertoires were compared across blood and tumor or nodule tissue. The study's findings and limits: For both blood and tumor, malignant thyroid tumors reportedly showed significantly higher TCR beta diversity than benign nodules did.

Per the original methods: Researchers built a distant-metastasis classifier for papillary thyroid cancer that drew on CDR3 differences across clinicopathological groups. TCRdb ran MiXCR on the PCR reads. Clone size and V and J calls follow TCRdb, not the original study. The sample carries roughly 58,000 clones, about 3.8% recorded once. With 0 bases clipped from V and 4 bases from J, the junction kept 5 bases outside the gene matches. CDR1 MNHEY and CDR2 SMNVEV come from the germline V gene (reference sequence). The CDR3 length is 15 residues. Treatment of any kind had been given to no patient before thyroid surgery.

Material for sequencing was blood. The sequence was obtained from a female donor with papillary thyroid cancer or a benign thyroid nodule (not recorded which). Some clones in this sample may be carry-over from other donors' samples. The V and J genes are TRBV27 and TRBJ2-7; 8 bases align to TRBD1. The CDR3 DNA reads as TGTGCCAGCAGTTTATCCCAGGGGGCGTGGTACGAGCAGTACTTC. Protein: CASSLSQGAWYEQYF.